What follows are 21 T cell receptor beta chains derived from one specimen sequenced in a study of HIV-infected children after antiretroviral therapy interruption. Unique molecular identifiers were included in an RNA-based 3' RACE TCR library. Via MiXCR, TCRdb re-called the 3' RACE reads, giving one row per CDR3 protein. The sample has 30,000 to 50,000 distinct CDR3 sequences, around 7% seen once. Treatment given: PENTA 11 planned treatment interruption arm or continuous ART arm. Sample: CD45RA+ CD4+ T cells from PBMCs, pooled from several time points, taken from a donor given antiretroviral therapy, either interrupted or continuous. Subset given: naive CD4+ CD45RA+ CD45RO- T cells. All receptors come from a pool of human donors with HIV.

This clonotype has at least ten counts. J is TRBJ2-5 and V is TRBV3-1; D uncertain. Germline lookup yields CDR1 LGHDT and CDR2 YNNKEL (reference sequence). The CDR3 contains 12 residues. The V and J ends lost 1 base and 1 base respectively, with 1 base between them. The CDR3 region has the DNA TGTGCCAGCAGCCAAGTCCAAGAGACCCAGTACTTC. It is translated as CASSQVQETQYF.

This clonotype was detected a few times. The chain is built from TRBV4-3 and TRBJ1-1; no clear D gene. Trimming took 4 bases from V and 8 from J, leaving 11 bases between them. This CDR3 region has 12 residues. CDR1 and CDR2 (germline): LGHNA, YSLEER. CDR3 bases: TGCGCCAGCAGCCCAGAAACGGGGGAAGCTTTCTTT. It is translated as CASSPETGEAFF.

Many counts were recorded for this clonotype. The rearrangement joins TRBV20-1 to TRBJ1-3; D is ambiguous. The CDR3 length is 15 residues. CDR1 and CDR2 from the germline V gene are DFQATT and SNEGSKA (reference sequence). The germline V and J ends were trimmed by 3 bases and 0 bases, with 12 bases remaining between them. The CDR3, as DNA: TGCAGTGCTAGTCCCTTCCACGTCTCTGGAAACACCATATATTTT. It is translated as CSASPFHVSGNTIYF.

This clonotype counts as medium-sized. The chain joins TRBV20-1 to TRBJ1-2; possibly TRBD1 for D (5 bases). This CDR3 region has 11 residues. The germline CDR1 and CDR2 sequences are DFQATT and SNEGSKA (reference sequence). The V gene lost 3 bases and the J gene lost 4 bases, with 6 bases spanning the gap. The CDR3: CSARRGYGYTF. CDR3 coding DNA: TGCAGTGCTAGGAGGGGCTATGGCTACACCTTC.

By sample fraction, this clonotype is medium-sized (0.01 to 0.1%). One end of the junction does not line up with germline, which may come from a read error. This chain connects TRBV4-2 to TRBJ2-5, with TRBD2 matching over 7 bases. CDR3 length equals 16 residues. Germline CDR1 LGHNA, CDR2 YNFKEQ. DNA of the CDR3: TGTGCCAGCAGCCTCCCGGGGGGAAGGGGCCAAGACACCCAGTACTTT. Protein: CASSLPGGRGQDTQYF.

This clonotype was detected many times. The V and J genes are TRBV20-1 and TRBJ2-3, with 11 positions matching TRBD2. CDR1 and CDR2 (germline): DFQATT, SNEGSKA (reference sequence). The CDR3 consists of 16 residues. J was trimmed by 6 bases and V by 3 bases; bases with no gene match: 11. CDR3 in amino acids: CSASPLLAGDADTQYF. The CDR3 bases are TGCAGTGCTAGCCCCTTACTAGCGGGAGATGCTGATACGCAGTATTTT.

The chain employs TRBV6-5 and TRBJ2-2; D remains unclear. Between the trimmed V and J ends, which lost 0 bases and 7 bases, there was a span of 3 bases. Germline CDR1 MNHEY, CDR2 SVGAGI. This CDR3 has 12 amino acids. CDR3 region: CASSYSGGELFF. The DNA of the CDR3 is TGTGCCAGCAGTTACTCAGGCGGGGAGCTGTTTTTT.

This clonotype has ten or more counts. V is TRBV2 and J is TRBJ1-5; D is unclear. Trimming stripped 6 bases from V and 2 bases from J, with 8 bases between. The germline CDR1 and CDR2 sequences are SNHLY and FYNNEI. This CDR3 contains 13 residues. CDR3 protein: CASSLGRNQPQHF. The CDR3, as DNA: TGTGCCAGCAGCCTTGGACGCAATCAGCCCCAGCATTTT.

This clonotype was found many times. The genes are TRBV5-1 and TRBJ2-7; D is unclear. Germline V lookup: CDR1 SGHRS, CDR2 YFSETQ. This CDR3 is built from 12 residues. V was cut by 3 bases and J by 6 bases, with 10 bases left in between. The CDR3 DNA reads as TGCGCCAGCAGCTCCGTCCTGGGCGAGCAGTACTTC. Encoded protein: CASSSVLGEQYF.

In its sample, this clonotype was seen many times. The gene calls are TRBV20-1 and TRBJ2-3; D might be TRBD2 (6 bases). Trimming pared 4 bases from V and 1 base from J, leaving 9 bases between. Germline-derived CDR1 and CDR2 are DFQATT and SNEGSKA (reference sequence). There are 13 residues in the CDR3. This CDR3 is CSATRGRTDTQYF. As DNA, the CDR3 is TGCAGTGCTACGCGGGGTCGCACAGATACGCAGTATTTT.

The genes are TRBV5-1 and TRBJ2-7, with unresolved D. The CDR3 consists of 14 residues. The V and J ends lost 4 bases and 2 bases respectively, with 13 bases between them. The germline V gene encodes CDR1 SGHRS and CDR2 YFSETQ. The CDR3 DNA reads as TGCGCCAGCAGCCCTCGCTCGGTTACCTACGAGCAGTACTTC. It encodes CASSPRSVTYEQYF.

This clonotype was recorded many times. V is TRBV23-1 and J is TRBJ2-7, with D perhaps matching TRBD2 (7 bases). TRBV23-1 is reported as an ORF; its role is uncertain. V gave up 4 bases and J gave up 6 bases, with 19 bases separating them. The CDR3 loop spans 15 amino acids. The CDR3 spells CASSRETGGRIEQYF. The CDR3 DNA is TGCGCCAGCAGTCGCGAAACGGGGGGCCGGATCGAGCAGTACTTC.

With regard to this clonotype: A read error may be the cause here, since a much bigger clone is one base away. This sequence joins TRBV9 and TRBJ2-7; D tentatively reads TRBD1 or TRBD2 (6 bases each). CDR3 size: 13 residues. Germline V gene lookup returns CDR1 SGDLS and CDR2 YYNGEE. Trimming removed 7 bases at V and 4 bases at J, with 15 bases between. As DNA, the CDR3 is TGTGCCAGCGGGGGGCCACGCAAATACGAGCAGTACTTC. Residues: CASGGPRKYEQYF. Drawing the rest from reference TRBV9 and TRBJ2-7, the complete variable domain is DSGVTQTPKHLITATGQRVTLRCSPRSGDLSVYWYQQSLDQGLQFLIQYYNGEERAKGNILERFSAQQFPDLHSELNLSSLELGDSALYFCASGGPRKYEQYFGPGTRLTVT.

This clonotype appeared many times. J is TRBJ1-5 and V is TRBV20-1; 10 positions agree with TRBD1. Unmatched junction bases numbered 5, after V lost 1 base and J lost 5 bases. Germline V gene sequence: CDR1 DFQATT, CDR2 SNEGSKA (reference sequence). CDR3 length equals 15 residues. In DNA form, the CDR3 reads TGCAGTGCTAGAGCCCGACAGGGGGCCTATCAGCCCCAGCATTTT. It is translated as CSARARQGAYQPQHF.

This clonotype was picked up a small number of times. V and J are TRBV12-3 or TRBV12-4 and TRBJ2-2; D perhaps matches TRBD1 (6 bases). V gave up 6 bases and J gave up 1 base, with 6 bases separating them. This CDR3 region has 13 residues. The CDR3 region is CASRGQNTGELFF. The CDR3 DNA follows: TGTGCCAGCAGGGGACAGAACACCGGGGAGCTGTTTTTT.

Many counts were recorded for this clonotype. The chain has TRBV30 and TRBJ2-4, with 11 bases that match TRBD2. Germline V gene lookup returns CDR1 GTSNPN and CDR2 SVGIG (reference sequence). V gave up 0 bases and J gave up 0 bases; unmatched junction bases: 13. The CDR3 is 20 residues long. The CDR3 loop is CAWSVRGKVAGGLAKNIQYF. The DNA for the CDR3 is TGTGCCTGGAGTGTACGAGGGAAGGTAGCGGGGGGGTTAGCCAAAAACATTCAGTACTTC.

This clonotype appeared a few times. The chain uses TRBV27 and TRBJ2-7; 8 positions agree with TRBD1. The germline V gene encodes CDR1 MNHEY and CDR2 SMNVEV (reference sequence). With 6 bases clipped from V and 5 bases from J, the junction kept 15 bases outside the gene matches. The CDR3 extends over 16 amino acids. This CDR3 reads CASSHMDRASPDEQYF. The CDR3 DNA reads TGTGCCAGCAGCCACATGGACAGGGCATCACCCGACGAGCAGTACTTC.

Ten or more counts support this clonotype. The rearrangement links TRBV2 to TRBJ1-1; D is unclear. V was cut by 7 bases and J by 4 bases, with 16 bases left in between. The CDR3 covers 14 residues. CDR1 is SNHLY, CDR2 FYNNEI, per germline. CDR3 DNA: TGTGCCAGCAAGATGGGTCAGCTATTCACTGAAGCTTTCTTT. Amino acids: CASKMGQLFTEAFF.

This clonotype was detected many times. This chain joins TRBV3-1 and TRBJ2-1; TRBD2 matches 10 bases. J lost 6 bases, V lost 1 base, and 6 bases had no gene match. The CDR3 length is 16 residues. CDR1 and CDR2 (germline): LGHDT, YNNKEL (reference sequence). The CDR3 nucleotides read TGTGCCAGCAGCCAAGTCTCTAGCGGGGGCGGCAATGAGCAGTTCTTC. The encoded protein is CASSQVSSGGGNEQFF.

This clonotype was counted at least ten times. This chain uses TRBV6-5 with TRBJ2-1, with D possibly being TRBD1 (5 bases). V lost 5 bases, J lost 9 bases, and 11 bases lay in between. Looked up from germline, CDR1 is MNHEY and CDR2 is SVGAGI. This CDR3 contains 12 residues. CDR3 loop: CASSEAGPEQFF. CDR3 nucleotides: TGTGCCAGCAGTGAGGCAGGGCCTGAGCAGTTCTTC.

This clonotype was seen repeatedly, ten times or more. CDR3 DNA: TGTGCCAGCAGAACCATAACCGGGACCCTAAAGACCGGGGAGCTGTTTTTT. It specifies CASRTITGTLKTGELFF. V is TRBV5-5 and J is TRBJ2-2; perhaps D is TRBD1 or TRBD2 (5 bases each). The germline V gene has CDR1 SGHKS and CDR2 YYEKEE (reference sequence). Trimming cost V 5 bases and J 5 bases, with 22 bases left between them. This CDR3 contains 17 residues.